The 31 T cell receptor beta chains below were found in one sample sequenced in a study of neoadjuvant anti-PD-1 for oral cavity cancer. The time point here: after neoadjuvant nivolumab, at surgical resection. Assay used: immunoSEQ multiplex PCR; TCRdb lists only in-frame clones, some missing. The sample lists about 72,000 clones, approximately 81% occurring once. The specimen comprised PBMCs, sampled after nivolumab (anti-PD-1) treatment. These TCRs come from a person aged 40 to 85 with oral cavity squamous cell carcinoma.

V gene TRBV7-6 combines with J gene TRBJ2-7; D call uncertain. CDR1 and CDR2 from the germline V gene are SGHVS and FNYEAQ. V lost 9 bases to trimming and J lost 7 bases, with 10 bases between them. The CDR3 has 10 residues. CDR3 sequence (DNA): TGTGCCAGTAGGCCCTCGGAGCAGTACTTC. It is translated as CASRPSEQYF.

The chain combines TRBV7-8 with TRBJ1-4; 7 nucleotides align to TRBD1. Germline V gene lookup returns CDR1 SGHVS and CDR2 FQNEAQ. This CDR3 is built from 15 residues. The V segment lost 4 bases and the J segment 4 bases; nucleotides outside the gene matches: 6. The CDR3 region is CASSSLGQINEKLFF. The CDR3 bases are TGTGCCAGCAGCTCCCTGGGACAGATTAATGAAAAACTGTTTTTT.

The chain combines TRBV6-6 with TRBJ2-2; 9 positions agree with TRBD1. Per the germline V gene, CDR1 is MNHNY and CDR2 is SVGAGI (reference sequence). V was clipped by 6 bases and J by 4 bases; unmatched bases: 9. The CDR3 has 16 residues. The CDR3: CASSERGQGGTGELFF. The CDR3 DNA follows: TGTGCCAGCAGCGAACGGGGACAGGGCGGCACCGGGGAGCTGTTTTTT.

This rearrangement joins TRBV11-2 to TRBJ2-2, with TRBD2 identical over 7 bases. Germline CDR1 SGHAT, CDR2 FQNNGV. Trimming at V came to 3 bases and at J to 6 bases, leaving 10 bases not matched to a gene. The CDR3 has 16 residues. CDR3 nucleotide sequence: TGTGCCAGCAGCTTGGGCGGGAGTTATCGATCCGGGGAGCTGTTTTTT. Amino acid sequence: CASSLGGSYRSGELFF.

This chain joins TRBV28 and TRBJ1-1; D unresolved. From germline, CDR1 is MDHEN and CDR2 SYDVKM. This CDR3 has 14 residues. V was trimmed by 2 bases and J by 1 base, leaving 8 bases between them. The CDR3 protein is CASSLRDRNTEAFF. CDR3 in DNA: TGTGCCAGCAGTTTAAGGGATCGGAACACTGAAGCTTTCTTT.

In DNA form, the CDR3 reads TGTGCCAGCAGTTGGTTCGGGGAGACCCAGTACTTC. Translated, it gives CASSWFGETQYF. The chain has TRBV27 and TRBJ2-5; no clear D gene. V was shortened by 4 bases and J by 5 bases, with 8 bases between the two germline ends. Germline CDR1 and CDR2: MNHEY and SMNVEV (reference sequence). This CDR3 spans 12 amino acids.

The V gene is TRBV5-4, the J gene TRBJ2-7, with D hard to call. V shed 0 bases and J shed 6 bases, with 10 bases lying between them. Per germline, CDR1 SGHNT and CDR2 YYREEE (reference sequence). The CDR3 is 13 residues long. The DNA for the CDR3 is TGTGCCAGCAGCTTGGACTCCTACGGCGAGCAGTACTTC. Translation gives CASSLDSYGEQYF.

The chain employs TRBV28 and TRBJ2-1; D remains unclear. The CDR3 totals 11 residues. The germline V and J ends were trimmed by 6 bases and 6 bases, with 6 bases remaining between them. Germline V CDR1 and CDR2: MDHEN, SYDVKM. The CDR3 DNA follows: TGTGCCAGCAGAGCCCGCAATGAGCAGTTCTTC. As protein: CASRARNEQFF.

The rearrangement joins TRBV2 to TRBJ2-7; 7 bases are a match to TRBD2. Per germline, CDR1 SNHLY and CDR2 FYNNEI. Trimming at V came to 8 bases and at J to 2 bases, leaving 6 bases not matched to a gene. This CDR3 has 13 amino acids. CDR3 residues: CASGEGTPYEQYF. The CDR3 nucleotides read TGTGCCAGCGGGGAGGGGACCCCCTACGAGCAGTACTTC.

The CDR3 loop is CAWSVGGYTEAFF. Written as DNA, the CDR3 is TGTGCCTGGAGTGTTGGAGGATACACTGAAGCTTTCTTT. The chain recombines TRBV30 with TRBJ1-1; D is unclear. Germline CDR1 reads GTSNPN; CDR2 reads SVGIG (reference sequence). This CDR3 is built from 13 residues. Trimming pared 0 bases from V and 3 bases from J, leaving 8 bases between.

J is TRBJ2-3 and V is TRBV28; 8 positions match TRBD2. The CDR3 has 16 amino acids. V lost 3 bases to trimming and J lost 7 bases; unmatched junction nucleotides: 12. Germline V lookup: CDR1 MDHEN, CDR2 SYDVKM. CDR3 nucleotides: TGTGCCAGCAGTTTTGGGCCCGGGGGGGAAACAAATACGCAGTATTTT. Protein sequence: CASSFGPGGETNTQYF. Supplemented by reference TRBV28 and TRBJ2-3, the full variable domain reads DVKVTQSSRYLVKRTGEKVFLECVQDMDHENMFWYRQDPGLGLRLIYFSYDVKMKEKGDIPEGYSVSREKKERFSLILESASTNQTSMYLCASSFGPGGETNTQYFGPGTRLTVL.

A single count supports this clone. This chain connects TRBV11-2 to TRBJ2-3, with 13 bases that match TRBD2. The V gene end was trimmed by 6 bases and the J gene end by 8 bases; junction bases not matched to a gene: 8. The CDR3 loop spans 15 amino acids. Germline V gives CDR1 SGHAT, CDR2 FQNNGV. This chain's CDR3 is CASRRLAGGTGTQYF. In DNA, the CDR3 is TGTGCCAGCAGAAGACTAGCGGGAGGAACGGGTACGCAGTATTTT.

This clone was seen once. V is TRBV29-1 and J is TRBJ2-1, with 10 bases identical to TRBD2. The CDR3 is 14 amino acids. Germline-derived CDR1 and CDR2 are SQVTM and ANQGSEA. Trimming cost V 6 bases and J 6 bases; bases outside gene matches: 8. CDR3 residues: CSVLRWTSGNEQFF. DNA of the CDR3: TGCAGCGTCCTAAGGTGGACTAGCGGCAATGAGCAGTTCTTC.

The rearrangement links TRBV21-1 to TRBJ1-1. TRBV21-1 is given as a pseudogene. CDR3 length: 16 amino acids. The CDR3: CASSSIQGRMNTEAFF. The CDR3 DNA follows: TGTGCCAGCAGCAGTATTCAGGGACGAATGAACACTGAAGCTTTCTTT.

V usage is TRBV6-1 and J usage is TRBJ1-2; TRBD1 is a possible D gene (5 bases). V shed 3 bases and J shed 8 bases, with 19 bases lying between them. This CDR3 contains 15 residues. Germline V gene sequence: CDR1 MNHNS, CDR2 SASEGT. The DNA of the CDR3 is TGTGCCAGCAGTGAGCTGTCTCGGGACCTTTCAGGCTACACCTTC. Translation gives CASSELSRDLSGYTF.

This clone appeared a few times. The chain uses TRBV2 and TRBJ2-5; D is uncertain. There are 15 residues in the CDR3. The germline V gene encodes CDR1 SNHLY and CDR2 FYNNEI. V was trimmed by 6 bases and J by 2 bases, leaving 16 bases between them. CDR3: CASSLIRSPQETQYF. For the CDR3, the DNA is TGTGCCAGCAGCCTAATTCGGAGCCCTCAAGAGACCCAGTACTTC.

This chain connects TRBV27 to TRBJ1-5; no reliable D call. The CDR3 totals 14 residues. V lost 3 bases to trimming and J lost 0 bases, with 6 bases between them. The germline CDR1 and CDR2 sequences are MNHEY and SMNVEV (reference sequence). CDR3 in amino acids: CASSFSSSNQPQHF. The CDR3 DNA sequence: TGTGCCAGCAGTTTTTCTTCTAGCAATCAGCCCCAGCATTTT.

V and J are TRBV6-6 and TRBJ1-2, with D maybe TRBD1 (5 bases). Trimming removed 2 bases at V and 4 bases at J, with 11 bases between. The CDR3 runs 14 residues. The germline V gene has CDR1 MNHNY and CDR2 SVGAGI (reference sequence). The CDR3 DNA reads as TGTGCCAGCAGTTACACGGCAGGGATCTATGGCTACACCTTC. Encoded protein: CASSYTAGIYGYTF.

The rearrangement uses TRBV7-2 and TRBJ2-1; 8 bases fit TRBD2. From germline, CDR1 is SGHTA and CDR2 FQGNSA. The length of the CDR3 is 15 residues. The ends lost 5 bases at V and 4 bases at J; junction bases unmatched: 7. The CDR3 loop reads CASSPSTSAYNEQFF. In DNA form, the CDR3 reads TGTGCCAGCAGCCCTTCGACTAGCGCGTACAATGAGCAGTTCTTC.

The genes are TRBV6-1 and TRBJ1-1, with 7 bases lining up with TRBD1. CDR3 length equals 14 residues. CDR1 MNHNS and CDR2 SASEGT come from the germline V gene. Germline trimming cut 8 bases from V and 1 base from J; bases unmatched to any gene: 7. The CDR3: CASQPYRGNTEAFF. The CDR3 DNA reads TGTGCCAGCCAGCCTTACAGGGGGAACACTGAAGCTTTCTTT.

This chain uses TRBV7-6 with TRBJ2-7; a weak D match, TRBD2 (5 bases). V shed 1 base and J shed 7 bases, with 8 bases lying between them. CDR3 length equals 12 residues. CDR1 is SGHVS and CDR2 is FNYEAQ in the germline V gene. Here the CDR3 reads CASSLEPGEQYF. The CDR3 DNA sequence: TGTGCCAGCAGCTTAGAGCCGGGGGAGCAGTACTTC.

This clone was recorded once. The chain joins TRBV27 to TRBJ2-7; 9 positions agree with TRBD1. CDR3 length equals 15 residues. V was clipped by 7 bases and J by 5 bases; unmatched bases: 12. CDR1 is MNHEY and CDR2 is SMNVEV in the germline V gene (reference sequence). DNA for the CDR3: TGTGCCAGCACCAAAACCGGGACAGGGCTTCACGAGCAGTACTTC. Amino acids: CASTKTGTGLHEQYF.

CDR3 amino acids: CASSLTGALSKNIQYF. Written as DNA, the CDR3 is TGTGCCAGCAGCTTGACAGGCGCCCTTTCCAAAAACATTCAGTACTTC. The rearrangement uses TRBV7-9 and TRBJ2-4; tentative D call: TRBD1 (6 bases). Per germline, CDR1 SEHNR and CDR2 FQNEAQ (reference sequence). The CDR3 loop spans 16 amino acids. Trimming pared 3 bases from V and 2 bases from J, leaving 14 bases between.

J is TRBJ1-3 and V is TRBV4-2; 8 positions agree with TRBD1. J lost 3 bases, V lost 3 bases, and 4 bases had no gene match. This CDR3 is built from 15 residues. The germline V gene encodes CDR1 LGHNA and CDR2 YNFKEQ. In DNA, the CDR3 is TGTGCCAGCAGCCAGGAAGGACAGGGTGGAAACACCATATATTTT. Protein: CASSQEGQGGNTIYF.

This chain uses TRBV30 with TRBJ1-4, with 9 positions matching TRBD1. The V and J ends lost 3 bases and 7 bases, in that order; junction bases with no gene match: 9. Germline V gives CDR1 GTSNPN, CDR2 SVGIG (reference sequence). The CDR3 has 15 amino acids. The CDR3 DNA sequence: TGTGCCTGGAGGGGTCCACAGGGGGCAGGTGAAAAACTGTTTTTT. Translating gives CAWRGPQGAGEKLFF.

CDR3 bases: TGTGCCAGCAGGACGGACAGTGCAACTAATGAAAAACTGTTTTTT. Its protein is CASRTDSATNEKLFF. The chain links TRBV2 to TRBJ1-4, with a possible D match to TRBD1 (6 bases). V was shortened by 6 bases and J by 0 bases, with 11 bases between the two germline ends. This CDR3 has 15 amino acids. Germline CDR1 and CDR2: SNHLY and FYNNEI.

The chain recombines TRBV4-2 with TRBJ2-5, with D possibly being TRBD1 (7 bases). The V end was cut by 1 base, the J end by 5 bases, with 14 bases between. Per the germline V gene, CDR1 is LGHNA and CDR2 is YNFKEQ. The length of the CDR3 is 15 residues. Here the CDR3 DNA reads TGTGCCAGCAGCCAAGGACAGGGAGGCGCGGAGACCCAGTACTTC. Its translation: CASSQGQGGAETQYF.

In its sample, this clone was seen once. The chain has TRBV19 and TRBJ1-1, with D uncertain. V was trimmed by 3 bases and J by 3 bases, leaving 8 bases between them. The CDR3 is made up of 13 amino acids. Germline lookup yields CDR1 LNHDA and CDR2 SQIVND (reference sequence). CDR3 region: CASSMGYDTEAFF. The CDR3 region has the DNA TGTGCCAGTAGTATGGGGTACGACACTGAAGCTTTCTTT.

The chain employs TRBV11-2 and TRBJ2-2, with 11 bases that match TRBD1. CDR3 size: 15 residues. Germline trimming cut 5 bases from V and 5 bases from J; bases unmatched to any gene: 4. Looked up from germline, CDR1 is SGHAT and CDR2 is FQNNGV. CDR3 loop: CASSLGQGATGELFF. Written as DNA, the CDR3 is TGTGCCAGCAGCCTTGGACAGGGGGCTACCGGGGAGCTGTTTTTT.

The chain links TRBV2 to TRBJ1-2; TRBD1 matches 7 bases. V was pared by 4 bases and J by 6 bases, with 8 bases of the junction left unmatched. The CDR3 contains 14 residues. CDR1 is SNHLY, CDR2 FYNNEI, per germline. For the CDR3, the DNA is TGTGCCAGCAGTGGAACCGGGACAGTCGATGGCTACACCTTC. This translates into CASSGTGTVDGYTF.

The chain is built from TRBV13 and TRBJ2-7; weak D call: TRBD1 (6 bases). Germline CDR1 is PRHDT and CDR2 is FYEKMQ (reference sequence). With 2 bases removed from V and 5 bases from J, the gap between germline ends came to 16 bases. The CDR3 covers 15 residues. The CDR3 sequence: CASSLSSQGIHEQYF. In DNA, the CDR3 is TGTGCCAGCAGCTTAAGCTCACAGGGAATCCACGAGCAGTACTTC.